The clone carrying this TCR beta chain was picked up a small number of times. TCRdb called the RT-PCR reads again in MiXCR, with one record for every CDR3 protein. This sample carries hundreds of thousands of distinct CDR3 sequences, 14% of them seen once, and the ten largest clones take just over 3.5%. V dropped 0 bases and J dropped 4; count of bases not matched to a gene: 8. Germline assignment: CDR1 DFQATT and CDR2 SNEGSKA (reference sequence). The CDR3 has 15 residues. V and J are TRBV20-1 and TRBJ2-7; 8 bases are shared with TRBD1. Sequencing was carried out using memory CD4+ T cells from blood. The sequence derives from a female donor in good health, serving as a healthy control. CDR3 sequence reads: CSAREKGRGHYEQYF. In DNA form, the CDR3 reads TGCAGTGCTAGAGAAAAGGGCAGGGGGCATTACGAGCAGTACTTC.